Included here is one T cell receptor (beta chain) sequence, with context. The germline V and J ends were trimmed by 0 bases and 5 bases, with 25 bases remaining between them. CDR1 is DFQATT and CDR2 is SNEGSKA in the germline V gene (reference sequence). The CDR3 covers 18 residues. This specimen comes from a study of T cells in Graves' hyperthyroidism and ophthalmopathy. Researchers amplified the TCR beta CDR3 regions from RNA transcripts. The HTBI primer set served for first-round RT-PCR of the TCR CDR3. In TCRdb, the multiplex PCR reads were re-called with MiXCR into one record per CDR3 protein. The data contain about 98,000 distinct CDR3 sequences, approximately 42% of them singletons.

The TCR comes from a woman in her thirties with Graves' hyperthyroidism. Specimen: peripheral blood or thyroid tissue (not recorded which). V gene TRBV20-1 combines with J gene TRBJ2-5; D might be TRBD1 or TRBD2, each matching 5 bases. CDR3 nucleotides: TGCAGTGCTAGAGATCGTGGGGCCGTAGTACGGGGATGGGAGACCCAGTACTTC. Translating it yields CSARDRGAVVRGWETQYF.